One and the same sample provided the 19 T cell receptor beta chains below, sequenced in a study of OX40 agonist ivuxolimab in advanced cancers. TCRdb's table, derived via immunoSEQ multiplex PCR, lists solely in-frame clones and lacks some. The data contain 73,000 or so clones, 80% to 95% of them singletons. Sequenced material: CD4+ or CD8+ T cells sorted from blood, taken in a trial of the OX40 agonist ivuxolimab. The source is an adult with an advanced solid tumor such as melanoma, head and neck, liver or kidney cancer.

J is TRBJ2-4 and V is TRBV18; D ambiguous. Germline loops: CDR1 KGHSH, CDR2 LQKENI. Trimming took 3 bases from V and 0 from J, leaving 9 bases between them. This CDR3 has 15 amino acids. The CDR3 sequence is CASSPRRTAKNIQYF. The CDR3 region has the DNA TGTGCCAGCTCACCGCGGCGGACAGCCAAAAACATTCAGTACTTC.

The chain uses TRBV9 and TRBJ2-2; 7 positions match TRBD1. Germline CDR1 is SGDLS and CDR2 is YYNGEE. The J segment lost 3 bases and the V segment lost 1 base, leaving 3 bases of the junction unmatched. There are 15 residues in the CDR3. The CDR3 loop is CASSVTGAHTGELFF. The DNA of the CDR3 is TGTGCCAGCAGCGTAACAGGGGCCCACACCGGGGAGCTGTTTTTT.

This clone was counted once. The chain uses TRBV6-5 and TRBJ1-5; 9 nucleotides match TRBD1. Unmatched junction bases numbered 6, after V lost 5 bases and J lost 4 bases. From germline, CDR1 is MNHEY and CDR2 SVGAGI. The CDR3 has 15 amino acids. The CDR3: CASSKGTGSNQPQHF. The DNA of the CDR3 is TGTGCCAGCAGTAAGGGGACAGGGTCAAATCAGCCCCAGCATTTT.

V and J are TRBV5-6 and TRBJ1-1, with D possibly matching TRBD1 (5 bases). The germline gives CDR1 SGHDT, CDR2 YYEEEE. The CDR3 has 17 amino acids. V lost 4 bases, J lost 4 bases, and 23 bases lay in between. This chain's CDR3 is CASSTIPGRDRGTEAFF. In DNA, the CDR3 is TGTGCCAGCAGCACCATTCCGGGACGGGACCGGGGCACTGAAGCTTTCTTT.

This clone was found once. The V call is TRBV30, the J call TRBJ1-6; D remains ambiguous. CDR3 length equals 15 residues. V gave up 0 bases and J gave up 7 bases, with 13 bases separating them. The germline gives CDR1 GTSNPN, CDR2 SVGIG (reference sequence). This CDR3 is CAWSVLAGTNSPLHF. CDR3 bases: TGTGCCTGGAGTGTACTTGCAGGAACAAATTCACCCCTCCACTTT.

The chain is built from TRBV6-1 and TRBJ2-5, with 12 bases lining up with TRBD2. Germline lookup yields CDR1 MNHNS and CDR2 SASEGT. This CDR3 is built from 16 residues. Trimming took 3 bases from V and 4 from J; bases not matched to a gene: 6. Written as DNA, the CDR3 is TGTGCCAGCAGTGAGCGCCGACTAGCGGGAGTAGAGACCCAGTACTTC. The encoded protein is CASSERRLAGVETQYF.

V usage is TRBV5-1 and J usage is TRBJ1-4; 9 bases are shared with TRBD1. CDR1 and CDR2 from the germline V gene are SGHRS and YFSETQ. The CDR3 contains 14 residues. The trim removed 2 bases at V and 8 bases at J, leaving 4 bases unmatched. In DNA form, the CDR3 reads TGCGCCAGCAGCTTCGGACAGGGGAGAGAAAAACTGTTTTTT. It translates to CASSFGQGREKLFF.

This clone was seen a handful of times. The chain carries TRBV18 and TRBJ1-5; 8 bases align to TRBD1. V dropped 3 bases and J dropped 5; count of bases not matched to a gene: 3. This CDR3 contains 14 residues. The germline gives CDR1 KGHSH, CDR2 LQKENI. The CDR3 is CASSPGQGYQPQHF. The CDR3 DNA sequence: TGTGCCAGCTCACCCGGACAGGGTTATCAGCCCCAGCATTTT.

This clone was recorded once. The V and J genes are TRBV7-8 and TRBJ2-2; 14 bases line up with TRBD2. This CDR3 has 18 amino acids. V trimming: 5 bases; J trimming: 6 bases; junction bases outside the gene matches: 11. In germline, CDR1 is SGHVS, CDR2 FQNEAQ. The CDR3 loop reads CASSAQVPGLAGAGELFF. The CDR3 DNA is TGTGCCAGCAGCGCACAGGTACCGGGACTAGCGGGAGCCGGGGAGCTGTTTTTT.

The CDR3 sequence is CASSRNPGITGNTIYF. The DNA of the CDR3 is TGTGCCAGCAGCCGAAACCCCGGGATAACTGGAAACACCATATATTTT. This chain connects TRBV11-3 to TRBJ1-3; D gene ambiguous. V lost 5 bases and J 2 bases, leaving 16 bases between the germline ends. CDR1 and CDR2 (germline): SGHNT, YENEEA. This CDR3 region has 16 residues. Based on the CDR3 plus reference TRBV11-3 and TRBJ1-3, the full variable domain is EAGVVQSPRYKIIEKKQPVAFWCNPISGHNTLYWYLQNLGQGPELLIRYENEEAVDDSQLPKDRFSAERLKGVDSTLKIQPAELGDSAVYLCASSRNPGITGNTIYFGEGSWLTVV.

V is TRBV10-1 and J is TRBJ2-7; no clear D. V lost 3 bases and J lost 2, with 5 bases in between. Germline values: CDR1 WNHNN, CDR2 SYGVQD (reference sequence). The CDR3 covers 12 residues. The CDR3 nucleotides read TGCGCCAGCAGTGATGGGACCTACGAGCAGTACTTC. Translation: CASSDGTYEQYF.

The chain is built from TRBV6-5 and TRBJ2-3, with D tentatively TRBD1 or TRBD2 (5 bases each). The CDR3 is 15 residues long. Germline-derived CDR1 and CDR2 are MNHEY and SVGAGI. V lost 7 bases, J lost 4 bases, and 18 bases lay in between. CDR3 amino acids: CASTPAGRVADTQYF. The CDR3 DNA follows: TGTGCCAGCACTCCCGCAGGGAGAGTCGCAGATACGCAGTATTTT.

This chain links TRBV11-3 with TRBJ2-2; 7 bases map to TRBD1. V lost 7 bases and J lost 6; bases outside the gene matches: 11. This CDR3 has 15 amino acids. Germline V gives CDR1 SGHNT, CDR2 YENEEA. The CDR3: CASTQLKGGSGELFF. CDR3 coding DNA: TGTGCCAGCACCCAATTGAAAGGGGGCTCCGGGGAGCTGTTTTTT.

This sequence joins TRBV19 and TRBJ2-3, with D perhaps matching TRBD2 (5 bases). The CDR3 is made up of 15 amino acids. Germline lookup yields CDR1 LNHDA and CDR2 SQIVND (reference sequence). The V and J ends lost 4 bases and 8 bases respectively, with 19 bases between them. This chain's CDR3 is CASSTFYASGGTQYF. In DNA form, the CDR3 reads TGTGCCAGTAGTACCTTTTACGCCTCCGGAGGTACGCAGTATTTT.

The genes are TRBV2 and TRBJ2-3; D is unresolved. CDR3 length equals 14 residues. Germline V gene lookup returns CDR1 SNHLY and CDR2 FYNNEI. V was cut by 3 bases and J by 2 bases, with 9 bases left in between. Here the CDR3 reads CASSERSDTDTQYF. DNA for the CDR3: TGTGCCAGCAGTGAGAGAAGCGACACAGATACGCAGTATTTT.

The V gene is TRBV7-6, the J gene TRBJ2-2; 7 bases map to TRBD1. Germline trimming cut 1 base from V and 4 bases from J; bases unmatched to any gene: 9. CDR1 and CDR2 (germline): SGHVS, FNYEAQ. The CDR3 spans 17 residues. This chain's CDR3 is CASSLVPGPGGTGELFF. The CDR3 coding sequence is TGTGCCAGCAGCTTAGTCCCGGGGCCAGGGGGCACCGGGGAGCTGTTTTTT.

The gene calls are TRBV27 and TRBJ1-2; 12 bases align to TRBD1. Germline CDR1 is MNHEY and CDR2 is SMNVEV (reference sequence). The trim removed 3 bases at V and 7 bases at J, leaving 6 bases unmatched. This CDR3 is 15 amino acids long. The CDR3 sequence: CASSFLGQGALGYTF. The CDR3 DNA sequence: TGTGCCAGCAGTTTCTTGGGACAGGGGGCGCTTGGCTACACCTTC.

V gene TRBV27 combines with J gene TRBJ1-1; weak D call: TRBD1 (6 bases). The length of the CDR3 is 14 residues. Trimming shortened V by 1 base and J by 7 bases, and 13 bases separated the two germline ends. In germline, CDR1 is MNHEY, CDR2 SMNVEV (reference sequence). CDR3 protein: CASSLYPGQNEAFF. CDR3 nucleotides: TGTGCCAGCAGTTTATACCCCGGACAGAATGAAGCTTTCTTT.

The CDR3 DNA is TGTGCCAGCAGTCAACAGGGGGCGTTAACCTACGAGCAGTACTTC. Amino acids: CASSQQGALTYEQYF. The rearrangement uses TRBV6-5 and TRBJ2-7; 9 bases align to TRBD1. Germline CDR1 is MNHEY and CDR2 is SVGAGI. The CDR3 consists of 15 residues. V was pared by 5 bases and J by 2 bases, with 7 bases of the junction left unmatched.